One and the same sample provided the 23 T cell receptor beta chains below, sequenced in a study of siplizumab effects on memory and regulatory T cells. Method: immunoSEQ multiplex PCR; TCRdb's copy keeps in-frame clones and lacks some. The data contain around 68,000 clones, over 75% of them singletons. The sample was Tregs sorted from blood. These receptors were taken from a human donor in good health.

The rearrangement joins TRBV4-1 to TRBJ2-5; TRBD1 is a possible D gene (5 bases). Germline V gives CDR1 MGHRA, CDR2 YSYEKL. The CDR3 is made up of 14 amino acids. V was pared by 1 base and J by 4 bases, with 10 bases between. As DNA, the CDR3 is TGCGCCAGCAGCCAAGTTCGGACAACAGAGACCCAGTACTTC. Its translation: CASSQVRTTETQYF.

The V call is TRBV10-3, the J call TRBJ2-7; D may be TRBD1 (6 bases). The germline V gene has CDR1 ENHRY and CDR2 SYGVKD. CDR3 length equals 14 residues. Trimming stripped 10 bases from V and 0 bases from J, with 16 bases between. This CDR3 reads CATGERGSSYEQYF. The CDR3 region has the DNA TGTGCCACAGGGGAGAGGGGGAGCTCCTACGAGCAGTACTTC.

V is TRBV27 and J is TRBJ2-5; the match to TRBD2 covers 11 bases. Germline CDR1 and CDR2: MNHEY and SMNVEV (reference sequence). Trimming cost V 4 bases and J 5 bases; bases outside gene matches: 6. There are 15 residues in the CDR3. The CDR3 DNA is TGTGCCAGCAGTTCTCTAGCGGGAGGTCGGGAGACCCAGTACTTC. Its protein is CASSSLAGGRETQYF.

The V call is TRBV7-2, the J call TRBJ1-6; a weak D match, TRBD1 (5 bases). Germline assignment: CDR1 SGHTA and CDR2 FQGNSA. This CDR3 contains 15 residues. The germline V and J ends were trimmed by 3 bases and 5 bases, with 11 bases remaining between them. The CDR3: CASSFFGGNNSPLHF. CDR3 bases: TGTGCCAGCAGCTTCTTTGGGGGAAATAATTCACCCCTCCACTTT.

The chain joins TRBV19 to TRBJ2-7, with 13 nucleotides matching TRBD2. The CDR3 totals 15 residues. Germline lookup yields CDR1 LNHDA and CDR2 SQIVND (reference sequence). V was pared by 4 bases and J by 5 bases, with 5 bases of the junction left unmatched. CDR3 sequence (DNA): TGTGCCAGTAGTAACTGGACTAGCGGGAGCCACGAGCAGTACTTC. This encodes CASSNWTSGSHEQYF.

The chain is built from TRBV11-1 and TRBJ2-4; 8 bases agree with TRBD1. With 3 bases clipped from V and 9 bases from J, the junction kept 10 bases outside the gene matches. The CDR3 length is 15 residues. CDR1 is SGHAT, CDR2 FQDESV, per germline (reference sequence). The CDR3: CASSLMDRAVGIQYF. CDR3 coding DNA: TGTGCCAGCAGCTTGATGGACAGGGCTGTCGGCATTCAGTACTTC. Based on the CDR3 plus reference TRBV11-1 and TRBJ2-4, the full variable domain is EAEVAQSPRYKITEKSQAVAFWCDPISGHATLYWYRQILGQGPELLVQFQDESVVDDSQLPKDRFSAERLKGVDSTLKIQPAELGDSAMYLCASSLMDRAVGIQYFGAGTRLSVL.

The rearrangement links TRBV11-2 to TRBJ2-1; the D gene is possibly TRBD2 (6 bases). The CDR3 covers 16 residues. The germline V gene encodes CDR1 SGHAT and CDR2 FQNNGV. The ends were cut back, 5 bases at V and 0 bases at J, with 14 bases in the middle. CDR3 sequence reads: CASSRLGRDSYNEQFF. The CDR3 DNA reads as TGTGCCAGCAGCAGGTTGGGGCGGGACTCCTACAATGAGCAGTTCTTC.

This clone was recorded once. This chain's CDR3 is CASSPFSSGNTGELFF. CDR3 DNA sequence: TGTGCCAGCTCACCATTTTCTAGCGGGAACACCGGGGAGCTGTTTTTT. This chain uses TRBV18 with TRBJ2-2, with 7 bases that match TRBD2. From germline, CDR1 is KGHSH and CDR2 LQKENI. V shed 2 bases and J 1 base; nucleotides not matched to a gene: 4. This CDR3 has 16 amino acids.

This clone was found once. V gene TRBV10-2 combines with J gene TRBJ2-7; D might be TRBD1 (6 bases). V shed 3 bases and J shed 2 bases, with 11 bases lying between them. CDR3 length: 14 amino acids. In germline, CDR1 is WSHSY, CDR2 SAAADI. Here the CDR3 DNA reads TGCGCCAGCAGTGATTGGGCAGGGGCCTACGAGCAGTACTTC. Protein sequence: CASSDWAGAYEQYF.

The chain carries TRBV11-1 and TRBJ2-2, with 7 nucleotides matching TRBD1. Per the germline V gene, CDR1 is SGHAT and CDR2 is FQDESV (reference sequence). After removal of 6 bases from V and 1 base from J, the junction contained 8 bases not matched to a gene. This CDR3 comprises 16 residues. The CDR3 loop is CASSPRGTVNTGELFF. CDR3 nucleotide sequence: TGTGCCAGCAGTCCACGTGGGACAGTGAACACCGGGGAGCTGTTTTTT.

This clone was seen many times. The gene calls are TRBV5-1 and TRBJ2-5, with D possibly being TRBD2 (6 bases). Trimming stripped 3 bases from V and 5 bases from J, with 17 bases between. Germline-derived CDR1 and CDR2 are SGHRS and YFSETQ. The CDR3 loop spans 15 amino acids. The CDR3 DNA sequence: TGCGCCAGCAGCTCCCCGGGACTTTACGGGGAGACCCAGTACTTC. This encodes CASSSPGLYGETQYF.

The chain carries TRBV7-3 and TRBJ2-3; TRBD1 or TRBD2 may be the D gene (6 bases each). V was cut by 0 bases and J by 4 bases, with 8 bases left in between. The CDR3 spans 14 residues. Germline V gives CDR1 SGHTA, CDR2 FQGTGA. The chain's CDR3 is CASSLTEGADTQYF. CDR3 nucleotides: TGTGCCAGCAGCTTAACGGAGGGGGCAGATACGCAGTATTTT.

V is TRBV4-2 and J is TRBJ2-1; possibly TRBD2 for D (6 bases). Germline lookup yields CDR1 LGHNA and CDR2 YNFKEQ. This CDR3 region has 16 residues. The ends were cut back, 5 bases at V and 2 bases at J, with 16 bases in the middle. The CDR3 DNA reads TGTGCCAGCAGCAACCGCCGGGAGTGGCCCTACAATGAGCAGTTCTTC. Its protein product is CASSNRREWPYNEQFF.

The chain employs TRBV6-1 and TRBJ2-5, with D tentatively TRBD2 (5 bases). The V end lost 2 bases, the J end lost 5 bases, and 12 bases lay between the germline ends. The CDR3 loop spans 14 amino acids. Germline loops: CDR1 MNHNS, CDR2 SASEGT. DNA of the CDR3: TGTGCCAGCAGTGAATCCCGGGGTGGGGAGACCCAGTACTTC. Encoded protein: CASSESRGGETQYF.

V is TRBV6-4 and J is TRBJ2-2, with a tentative D call TRBD1 (6 bases). CDR3 length: 17 amino acids. V was pared by 2 bases and J by 1 base, with 14 bases between. Per the germline V gene, CDR1 is MRHNA and CDR2 is SNTAGT. The CDR3 DNA is TGTGCCAGCAGTGACCCCCCGGGACAAATGAACACCGGGGAGCTGTTTTTT. Encoded protein: CASSDPPGQMNTGELFF.

The CDR3 spells CASRLGPGEQYF. CDR3 DNA: TGCGCCAGCAGGCTTGGTCCTGGCGAGCAGTACTTC. This sequence joins TRBV10-2 and TRBJ2-7, with D unclear. Trimming stripped 6 bases from V and 6 bases from J, with 12 bases between. This CDR3 comprises 12 residues. Germline CDR1 is WSHSY and CDR2 is SAAADI.

This chain links TRBV15 with TRBJ2-1; TRBD2 matches 7 bases. This CDR3 has 17 amino acids. CDR1 and CDR2 (germline): LNHNV, YYDKDF (reference sequence). V shed 3 bases and J 6 bases; nucleotides not matched to a gene: 14. DNA for the CDR3: TGTGCCACCAGCAGTCTAAACCGCGGGAGAATCGGCAATGAGCAGTTCTTC. Protein sequence: CATSSLNRGRIGNEQFF.

V is TRBV9 and J is TRBJ2-1, with 11 bases aligning to TRBD2. This CDR3 spans 19 amino acids. Trimming removed 0 bases from V and 0 bases from J; junction bases left unmatched: 8. The germline CDR1 and CDR2 sequences are SGDLS and YYNGEE. Here the CDR3 reads CASSVVGSGRGSSYNEQFF. CDR3 DNA: TGTGCCAGCAGCGTAGTAGGTAGCGGGAGGGGGAGCTCCTACAATGAGCAGTTCTTC. Variable domain in full (rest from reference TRBV9 and TRBJ2-1): DSGVTQTPKHLITATGQRVTLRCSPRSGDLSVYWYQQSLDQGLQFLIQYYNGEERAKGNILERFSAQQFPDLHSELNLSSLELGDSALYFCASSVVGSGRGSSYNEQFFGPGTRLTVL.

V gene TRBV4-3 combines with J gene TRBJ2-7, with TRBD2 identical over 9 bases. CDR3 length equals 19 residues. The germline V gene has CDR1 LGHNA and CDR2 YSLEER. J lost 1 base, V lost 0 bases, and 13 bases had no gene match. CDR3 sequence reads: CASSQEGATTSGGSYEQYF. In DNA, the CDR3 is TGCGCCAGCAGCCAAGAAGGCGCTACGACTAGCGGCGGATCCTACGAGCAGTACTTC.

V gene TRBV28 combines with J gene TRBJ1-5; 9 nucleotides line up with TRBD1. V shed 2 bases, J shed 10 bases, and the junction held 6 bases outside the gene matches. Germline V gene sequence: CDR1 MDHEN, CDR2 SYDVKM. The CDR3 covers 14 residues. In nucleotides, the CDR3 is TGTGCCAGCAGTTTACCCGGGACAGGGTTCCCCCAGCATTTT. Translated, it gives CASSLPGTGFPQHF.

This rearrangement joins TRBV4-2 to TRBJ2-1; 9 bases map to TRBD2. After removal of 4 bases from V and 8 bases from J, the junction contained 9 bases not matched to a gene. CDR3 size: 15 residues. Germline V gene lookup returns CDR1 LGHNA and CDR2 YNFKEQ. CDR3 in DNA: TGTGCCAGCAGCCCCCGGGATAGCGGGAGCGATGAGCAGTTCTTC. Translating gives CASSPRDSGSDEQFF.

The chain has TRBV5-4 and TRBJ2-3; perhaps TRBD1 as D (6 bases). Germline lookup yields CDR1 SGHNT and CDR2 YYREEE (reference sequence). Deletions cut 7 bases from V and 4 bases from J, with 13 bases between. This CDR3 has 13 amino acids. CDR3 nucleotide sequence: TGTGCCAGCCTACTAAAGGGGGCAGATACGCAGTATTTT. Amino acids: CASLLKGADTQYF.

The chain carries TRBV30 and TRBJ1-6; the D gene is possibly TRBD1 (5 bases). Trimming took off 1 base at V and 9 bases at J, with 13 bases between the two ends. The CDR3 runs to 14 residues. Germline loops: CDR1 GTSNPN, CDR2 SVGIG (reference sequence). Here the CDR3 DNA reads TGTGCCTGGAGTGGGGGGGTTCCCGGTTCACCCCTCCACTTT. Its translation: CAWSGGVPGSPLHF.